The T cell receptor (beta chain) described here comes from a study of shared clonotypes between healthy human individuals. Across the whole study: CD4 naive and CD4 memory each took three plates per donor, while CD8 naive took two and CD8 memory one.

Points from the study as a whole: Exclusively blood specimens were collected; tissue repertoires likely differ.

The repertoire was sequenced with immunoSEQ multiplex PCR; TCRdb's copy has only in-frame clones and lacks some. This table has millions of clones, 85% to 95% appearing once. For this clone: Its target is unknown.

Germline lookup yields CDR1 SNHLY and CDR2 FYNNEI. The CDR3 sequence is 15 residues long. Trimming took off 1 base at V and 0 bases at J, with 8 bases between the two ends. Specimen: naive CD4+ T cells sorted from blood. The sample's subset: CD45RA+ positively selected. This sequence was found in a man between 18 and 29 years old in good health. The chain uses TRBV2 and TRBJ2-3; D gene ambiguous. CDR3 sequence: CASSEEPLSTDTQYF. CDR3 nucleotide sequence: TGTGCCAGCAGTGAAGAACCCCTTAGCACAGATACGCAGTATTTT.